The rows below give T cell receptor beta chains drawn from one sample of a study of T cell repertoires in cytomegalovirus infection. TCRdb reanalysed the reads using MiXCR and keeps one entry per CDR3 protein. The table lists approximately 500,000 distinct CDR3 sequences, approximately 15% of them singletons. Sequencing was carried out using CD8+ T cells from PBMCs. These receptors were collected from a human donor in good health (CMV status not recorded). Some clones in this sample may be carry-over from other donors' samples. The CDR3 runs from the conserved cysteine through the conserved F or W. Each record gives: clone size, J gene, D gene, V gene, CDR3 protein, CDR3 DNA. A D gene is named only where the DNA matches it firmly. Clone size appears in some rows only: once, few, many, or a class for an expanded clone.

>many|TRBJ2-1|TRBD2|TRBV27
CASSLTGTRSNEQFF
TGTGCCAGCAGTTTAACCGGGACTAGAAGCAATGAGCAGTTCTTC
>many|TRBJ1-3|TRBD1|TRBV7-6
CASSFGQGYGNTIYF
TGTGCCAGCAGCTTCGGACAGGGGTACGGAAACACCATATATTTT
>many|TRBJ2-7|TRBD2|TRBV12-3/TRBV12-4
CASTLTSGSYEQYF
TGTGCCAGCACCCTGACTAGCGGGAGTTACGAGCAGTACTTC
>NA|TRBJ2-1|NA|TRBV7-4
CASSPGTLSHPEQFF
TGTGCCAGCAGCCCTGGGACTCTTTCACACCCTGAGCAGTTCTTC
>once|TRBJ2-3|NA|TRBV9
CASREGADTQYF
TGTGCCAGCAGAGAGGGTGCAGATACGCAGTATTTT
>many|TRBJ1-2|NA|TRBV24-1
CATSDEYGYTF
TGTGCCACCAGTGATGAGTATGGCTACACCTTC
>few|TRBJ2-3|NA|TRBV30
CAWSEGPSTDTQYF
TGTGCCTGGAGTGAGGGACCAAGCACAGATACGCAGTATTTT
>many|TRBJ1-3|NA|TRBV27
CASSPSEPSSGNTIYF
TGTGCCAGCAGTCCCTCCGAACCAAGCTCTGGAAACACCATATATTTT
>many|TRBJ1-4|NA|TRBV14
CASSRRSDRTNEKLFF
TGTGCCAGCAGCCGCCGATCGGACAGAACTAATGAAAAACTGTTTTTT
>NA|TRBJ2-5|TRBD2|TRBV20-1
CSALGGPKETQYF
TGCAGTGCCCTGGGAGGGCCTAAAGAGACCCAGTACTTC
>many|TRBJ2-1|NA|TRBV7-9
CASRVSSYNEQFF
TGTGCCAGCAGGGTAAGCTCCTACAATGAGCAGTTCTTC
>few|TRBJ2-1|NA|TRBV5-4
CASSLASGVSGNEQFF
TGTGCCAGCAGCTTGGCCTCCGGGGTTAGCGGCAATGAGCAGTTCTTC
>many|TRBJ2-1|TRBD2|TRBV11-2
CASSTSGLAGDNEQFF
TGTGCCAGCAGCACATCGGGACTAGCGGGGGACAATGAGCAGTTCTTC
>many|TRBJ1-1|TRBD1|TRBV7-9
CASSSSLGRAQGTKNTEAFF
TGTGCCAGCAGCTCATCCTTGGGACGCGCACAGGGGACAAAGAACACTGAAGCTTTCTTT
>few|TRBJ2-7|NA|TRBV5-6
CASSSRLTFYEQYF
TGTGCCAGCAGCTCTCGACTGACATTTTACGAGCAGTACTTC
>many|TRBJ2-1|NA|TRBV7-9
CASSFRVHEQFF
TGTGCCAGCAGCTTCAGGGTCCATGAGCAGTTCTTC
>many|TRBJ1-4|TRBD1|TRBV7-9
CASSQPDRDEKLFF
TGTGCCAGCAGCCAGCCGGACAGGGATGAAAAACTGTTTTTT
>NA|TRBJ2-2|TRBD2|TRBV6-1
CASSEVERELGTGELFF
TGTGCCAGCAGTGAAGTGGAGCGGGAGTTGGGCACCGGGGAGCTGTTTTTT
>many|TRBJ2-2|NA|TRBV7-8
CASSLSSGPNTGELFF
TGTGCCAGCAGCTTATCCTCGGGACCGAACACCGGGGAGCTGTTTTTT
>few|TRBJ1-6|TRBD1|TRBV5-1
CASSLARQGTNSPLHF
TGCGCCAGCAGCTTGGCACGACAGGGGACGAATTCACCCCTCCACTTT
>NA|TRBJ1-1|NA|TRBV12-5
CASGFEGLEAFF
TGTGCTAGTGGTTTCGAGGGCCTTGAAGCTTTCTTT
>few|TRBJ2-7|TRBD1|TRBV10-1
CASLGTDYEQYF
TGCGCCAGCCTGGGGACAGATTACGAGCAGTACTTC
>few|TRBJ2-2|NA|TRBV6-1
CASTDRDSGELFF
TGTGCCAGCACCGACAGGGACTCCGGGGAGCTGTTTTTT
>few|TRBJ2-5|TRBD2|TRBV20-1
CSAREAGGPGETQYF
TGCAGTGCTAGAGAGGCGGGAGGGCCGGGGGAGACCCAGTACTTC